This T cell receptor (beta chain) is from a study of Tregs in tolerant kidney transplant recipients. Points on this clone: Its cognate antigen is unknown.

V was clipped by 1 base and J by 3 bases, with 7 bases between them. Germline lookup yields CDR1 SGDLS and CDR2 YYNGEE. The CDR3 consists of 13 residues. CD4+CD25+CD127- Tregs, CD4+CD25- non-Tregs, CD4 and CD8 cells were sorted. Assay used: immunoSEQ multiplex PCR; TCRdb lists only in-frame clones, some missing. The sample holds about 56,000 clones, about 83% seen once. Study results and limitations: Expanding Tregs on activated donor B cells appeared to best identify donor-specific TCRbeta clones. The small number of patients limits these findings pending further validation. Biological reproducibility was not directly addressed, but technical replication error appeared minimal.

Sequencing was carried out using CD4+ T cells from blood. The chain has TRBV9 and TRBJ1-1; D remains ambiguous. The clonotype was recovered from a human donor in good health. The DNA for the CDR3 is TGTGCCAGCAGCGTAAATAGGGACACTGAAGCTTTCTTT. Encoded protein: CASSVNRDTEAFF.